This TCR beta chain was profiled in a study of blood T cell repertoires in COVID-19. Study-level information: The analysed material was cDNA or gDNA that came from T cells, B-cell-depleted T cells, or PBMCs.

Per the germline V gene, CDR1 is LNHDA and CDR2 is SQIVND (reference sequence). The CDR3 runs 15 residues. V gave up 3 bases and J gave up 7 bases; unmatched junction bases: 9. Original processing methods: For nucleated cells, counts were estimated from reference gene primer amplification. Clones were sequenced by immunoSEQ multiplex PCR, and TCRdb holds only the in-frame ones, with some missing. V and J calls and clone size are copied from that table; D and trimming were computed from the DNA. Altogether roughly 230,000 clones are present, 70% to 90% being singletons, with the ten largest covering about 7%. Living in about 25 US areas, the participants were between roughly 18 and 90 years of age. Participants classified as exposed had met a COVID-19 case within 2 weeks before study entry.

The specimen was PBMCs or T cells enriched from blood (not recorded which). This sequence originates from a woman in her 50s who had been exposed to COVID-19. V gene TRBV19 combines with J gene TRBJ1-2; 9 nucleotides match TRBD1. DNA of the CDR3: TGTGCCAGTAGTATGGGAACAGGGGGCATAAGTGGCTACACCTTC. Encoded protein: CASSMGTGGISGYTF.